Listed below are T cell receptor beta chains from one sample, sequenced in a study of human T cells and chemical hapten exposure. TCRdb used MiXCR to reprocess the RACE reads, holding one entry per CDR3 protein. This repertoire shows 95,000 to 150,000 distinct CDR3 sequences, about 14% found once; its top ten account for around 2.7%. Sequenced material: whole blood, taken in connection with sensitization to the hapten diphenylcyclopropenone (DPC). These receptors were collected from a woman younger than 30 with alopecia areata. Some clones in this sample may be carry-over from other donors' samples. CDR3s leave out the opening cysteine and the closing phenylalanine or tryptophan.

SVRTGDGGELF | TRBJ2-2 | TRBV29-1
ASSLGEGPYTDTQY | TRBJ2-3 | TRBV5-1
ASSLNLAGALTTDTQY | TRBJ2-3 | TRBV5-4
ASSLMAGATYEQY | TRBJ2-7 | TRBV5-6
AWSVKGSYGYT | TRBJ1-2 | TRBV30
ASNPLTGTDSYEQY | TRBJ2-7 | TRBV5-1
SARSVTSSYNSPLH | TRBJ1-6 | TRBV20-1
SASPPDAYEQY | TRBJ2-7 | TRBV20-1
ATSSDRPGDQPQH | TRBJ1-5 | TRBV15
ASSLPWMTETQY | TRBJ2-5 | TRBV5-4
ASSAQGTGLEQY | TRBJ2-7 | TRBV12-3/TRBV12-4
ASSFVGYSGANVLT | TRBJ2-6 | TRBV7-9
ASSEIQGNRMANEKLF | TRBJ1-4 | TRBV25-1
ASSEGLAAPELF | TRBJ2-2 | TRBV6-1
ASSQTAEQPQH | TRBJ1-5 | TRBV7-9
ASSFSDPYNEQF | TRBJ2-1 | TRBV7-2
ASTPTPQTNEKLF | TRBJ1-4 | TRBV28
ASSQGFGTPKTYEQY | TRBJ2-7 | TRBV3-1
ASSGQGGSQPQH | TRBJ1-5 | TRBV6-1
ASSGQGLLTEAF | TRBJ1-1 | TRBV12-3/TRBV12-4
ASSPQPGQRYGYT | TRBJ1-2 | TRBV4-3
ATSDPQGRADTQY | TRBJ2-3 | TRBV24-1
ASSVDPGTEETQY | TRBJ2-5 | TRBV9
ASSPLGLGNQPQH | TRBJ1-5 | TRBV2
SVRYSGETQY | TRBJ2-5 | TRBV29-1
ASSLAVPLH | TRBJ1-6 | TRBV7-9
ASSLPSSVLGGETQY | TRBJ2-5 | TRBV7-9
AWSLQGGAEAF | TRBJ1-1 | TRBV30
ASQNSLSYEQY | TRBJ2-7 | TRBV2
SARDHRGDPPIQY | TRBJ2-4 | TRBV20-1
ASSETGQDNTIY | TRBJ1-3 | TRBV25-1
ASSSLAGGETQY | TRBJ2-5 | TRBV6-2/TRBV6-3
SAEGQEVTYNEQF | TRBJ2-1 | TRBV20-1
ASSLGVHQRGWSYEQY | TRBJ2-7 | TRBV7-9
SARDPSGAKNIQY | TRBJ2-4 | TRBV20-1
ASNPAGASYNEQF | TRBJ2-1 | TRBV11-2
ASSFESVGKAF | TRBJ1-1 | TRBV5-4
ASKEIWGGEKLF | TRBJ1-4 | TRBV6-1
ASGGQGAYEQY | TRBJ2-7 | TRBV27
ASSPEVVVGYEQY | TRBJ2-7 | TRBV11-2
ASSPDGYT | TRBJ1-2 | TRBV7-9
SGDWGQETQY | TRBJ2-5 | TRBV29-1
ASSYTWGSTANEKLF | TRBJ1-4 | TRBV6-2/TRBV6-3
SVEGRFKPYEQY | TRBJ2-7 | TRBV29-1
SAEVSGSSYNEQF | TRBJ2-1 | TRBV20-1
ASSQARGARNIQY | TRBJ2-4 | TRBV3-1
SASIPLAFGTDTQY | TRBJ2-3 | TRBV20-1
ASSSGGGRNEQY | TRBJ2-7 | TRBV21-1
ASSQGARPNYGYT | TRBJ1-2 | TRBV4-3
SALWQGRNQPQH | TRBJ1-5 | TRBV20-1
AISDREGSSPLH | TRBJ1-6 | TRBV10-3
ASSFGQGDTGELF | TRBJ2-2 | TRBV4-3
ATSDSGTIRETQY | TRBJ2-5 | TRBV24-1